These 22 T cell receptor beta chains originate from one sample sequenced in a study of regulatory T cells in long-lasting Graves disease (dated by TCRdb to about 2021). The sample's time point label, decoded: newly diagnosed GD, antithyroid drugs for less than 3 months. RNA was extracted from PBMCs in TRIzol for both TCR sequencing and RNA sequencing. Receptors were amplified or captured by multiplex PCR. TCRdb lists the instrument as Illumina HiSeq 4000. TCR beta libraries were built with iRepertoire HTBI primers and Arm-PCR amplification of CDR3 regions. The public sequencing data were trimmed at Q25 with fastp and processed into clonotypes with MiXCR by TCRdb, which kept only in-frame beta chains. Every entry covers one CDR3 protein and lists the most common genes and DNA from its rows. The sample includes about 400,000 distinct CDR3 sequences, with roughly 15% observed a single time. Approximately 7.8% of the sample goes to the ten largest clones.

The same specimen was also included in a second study, on T cells in Graves' hyperthyroidism and ophthalmopathy.

Sample: peripheral blood mononuclear cells (PBMCs), taken at new diagnosis, from a patient treated with antithyroid drugs. Every receptor here comes from a woman between 40 and 55 years old with Graves disease. Donor details come from another sample of the same person, matched by shared clones.

This clonotype occurred a few times. The CDR3 protein is CASSQVGVTEAFF. CDR3 in DNA: TGCGCCAGCAGCCAAGTAGGGGTTACTGAAGCTTTCTTT. V gene TRBV4-3 combines with J gene TRBJ1-1; possibly TRBD1 for D (5 bases). V dropped 1 base and J dropped 5 bases, with 8 bases sitting between them. The CDR3 totals 13 residues. Germline CDR1 reads LGHNA; CDR2 reads YSLEER.

The chain carries TRBV28 and TRBJ2-7, with D possibly matching TRBD1 (6 bases). The germline V and J ends were trimmed by 5 bases and 4 bases, with 18 bases remaining between them. This CDR3 is built from 15 residues. Germline V gene lookup returns CDR1 MDHEN and CDR2 SYDVKM. The CDR3 nucleotides are TGTGCCAGCAGTACCTACAGGGCCCTAGGGTACGAGCAGTACTTC. Translation gives CASSTYRALGYEQYF.

This clonotype showed up many times. The gene calls are TRBV18 and TRBJ2-7; D is unclear. Germline assignment: CDR1 KGHSH and CDR2 LQKENI. V was shortened by 2 bases and J by 3 bases, with 5 bases between the two germline ends. The CDR3 is made up of 12 amino acids. CDR3 sequence: CASSPDNYEQYF. CDR3 bases: TGTGCCAGCTCACCAGATAACTACGAGCAGTACTTC.

In the case of this clonotype: This could be a read error, since a much larger clone is one nucleotide away. This chain links TRBV6-2 or TRBV6-3 with TRBJ2-7; 15 bases agree with TRBD2. The CDR3 covers 17 residues. Germline V gene lookup returns CDR1 MNHEY and CDR2 SVGEGT. V shed 2 bases and J 2 bases; nucleotides not matched to a gene: 4. Written as DNA, the CDR3 is TGTGCCAGCAGTTACCCGGGACTAGCGGGAGGTACCTACGAGCAGTACTTC. Translation gives CASSYPGLAGGTYEQYF.

The CDR3 spells CASRGTQYNSPLHF. The CDR3 DNA reads TGTGCCAGCAGGGGAACACAGTATAATTCACCCCTCCACTTT. The chain links TRBV11-2 to TRBJ1-6; D gene uncertain. CDR1 and CDR2 from the germline V gene are SGHAT and FQNNGV. This CDR3 is built from 14 residues. Trimming took 6 bases from V and 4 from J, leaving 10 bases between them. Filled out from reference TRBV11-2 and TRBJ1-6, the complete variable domain reads EAGVAQSPRYKIIEKRQSVAFWCNPISGHATLYWYQQILGQGPKLLIQFQNNGVVDDSQLPKDRFSAERLKGVDSTLKIQPAKLEDSAVYLCASRGTQYNSPLHFGNGTRLTVT.

Ten or more counts support this clonotype. This chain uses TRBV28 with TRBJ1-1; unclear D gene. Germline CDR1 reads MDHEN; CDR2 reads SYDVKM. With 4 bases removed from V and 3 bases from J, the gap between germline ends came to 15 bases. The CDR3 contains 15 residues. As DNA, the CDR3 is TGTGCCAGCAGTTCCCCCGAGAGGGCTTACACTGAAGCTTTCTTT. Residues: CASSSPERAYTEAFF.

This clonotype showed up many times. The chain carries TRBV20-1 and TRBJ2-3; D not certain. Germline values: CDR1 DFQATT, CDR2 SNEGSKA (reference sequence). Trimming stripped 2 bases from V and 0 bases from J, with 9 bases between. The length of the CDR3 is 14 residues. DNA for the CDR3: TGCAGTGCTAGAATTGCGGCTAGCACAGATACGCAGTATTTT. Residues: CSARIAASTDTQYF.

This clonotype was seen a handful of times. A read error may explain this, as a much larger clone is one base away. V is TRBV12-3 or TRBV12-4 and J is TRBJ1-6; tentative D call: TRBD1 (5 bases). This CDR3 comprises 15 residues. Trimming left V 2 bases short and J 10 bases short, with 15 bases between. CDR3 DNA sequence: TGTGCCAGCAGTTTAAGAGGCAGGGAGTTCTCACCCCTCCACTTT. Amino acid sequence: CASSLRGREFSPLHF.

This clonotype was seen many times. The genes are TRBV6-1 and TRBJ1-1, with TRBD1 matching 8 bases. This CDR3 region has 14 residues. The ends lost 6 bases at V and 1 base at J; junction bases unmatched: 4. Germline CDR1 MNHNS, CDR2 SASEGT. The CDR3 loop is CASRWGTGNTEAFF. Here the CDR3 DNA reads TGTGCCAGCAGATGGGGGACAGGGAACACTGAAGCTTTCTTT.

A few counts support this clonotype. The chain couples TRBV6-2 or TRBV6-3 to TRBJ2-1; D remains ambiguous. V lost 10 bases to trimming and J lost 2 bases, with 12 bases between them. This CDR3 has 13 amino acids. Germline V gene lookup returns CDR1 MNHEY and CDR2 SVGEGT. This CDR3 is CAILSWTYNEQFF. In DNA, the CDR3 is TGTGCCATTCTTAGCTGGACCTACAATGAGCAGTTCTTC.

The rearrangement joins TRBV4-3 to TRBJ2-1; the match to TRBD2 covers 11 bases. Germline V CDR1 and CDR2: LGHNA, YSLEER. After removal of 4 bases from V and 2 bases from J, the junction contained 7 bases not matched to a gene. The CDR3 contains 17 residues. Written as DNA, the CDR3 is TGCGCCAGCAGCCCCACGCCTAGCGGGGGGACCTACAATGAGCAGTTCTTC. Translating it yields CASSPTPSGGTYNEQFF.

The chain links TRBV6-1 to TRBJ1-2, with a weak D call TRBD1 (5 bases). Trimming removed 5 bases at V and 3 bases at J, with 13 bases between. There are 14 residues in the CDR3. Germline CDR1 MNHNS, CDR2 SASEGT. The CDR3 region is CASSITGGDYGYTF. CDR3 sequence (DNA): TGTGCCAGCAGTATTACCGGGGGTGACTATGGCTACACCTTC.

V gene TRBV20-1 combines with J gene TRBJ1-2, with D possibly being TRBD1 (6 bases). Deletions cut 2 bases from V and 5 bases from J, with 12 bases between. The CDR3 length is 13 residues. Germline lookup yields CDR1 DFQATT and CDR2 SNEGSKA (reference sequence). The chain's CDR3 is CSARLGAGYGYTF. DNA for the CDR3: TGCAGTGCTAGATTGGGGGCAGGGTATGGCTACACCTTC.

Written as DNA, the CDR3 is TGTGCCAGCTCACCATTCTATGGGAATGAGCAGTTCTTC. This gives the protein CASSPFYGNEQFF. V and J are TRBV18 and TRBJ2-1; D uncertain. Germline CDR1 reads KGHSH; CDR2 reads LQKENI. The V gene lost 2 bases and the J gene lost 7 bases, with 9 bases spanning the gap. CDR3 length: 13 residues.

This clonotype has a count of ten or more. The V and J genes are TRBV28 and TRBJ1-2; the D gene is possibly TRBD1 (6 bases). V shed 6 bases and J shed 7 bases, with 12 bases lying between them. The germline V gene has CDR1 MDHEN and CDR2 SYDVKM. This CDR3 is 12 amino acids long. The CDR3 protein is CASSQTGFGYTF. CDR3 sequence (DNA): TGTGCCAGCAGCCAAACAGGGTTTGGCTACACCTTC.

In its sample, this clonotype was seen many times. The J gene is TRBJ2-1, the V gene TRBV6-2 or TRBV6-3; 12 bases map to TRBD2. The V gene end was trimmed by 1 base and the J gene end by 6 bases; junction bases not matched to a gene: 4. The CDR3 is 16 amino acids. The germline gives CDR1 MNHEY, CDR2 SVGEGT. CDR3 residues: CASSYFGLAGSNEQFF. CDR3 DNA sequence: TGTGCCAGCAGTTACTTCGGACTAGCGGGAAGCAATGAGCAGTTCTTC.

CDR3 residues: CASSLSGGLYEQYF. CDR3 in DNA: TGTGCCAGCAGTTTATCTGGGGGACTCTACGAGCAGTACTTC. The V gene is TRBV27, the J gene TRBJ2-7, with D perhaps TRBD2 (6 bases). From germline, CDR1 is MNHEY and CDR2 SMNVEV (reference sequence). Trimming removed 0 bases from V and 3 bases from J, with 9 bases in between. The CDR3 sequence is 14 residues long.

This clonotype showed up just a few times. V usage is TRBV27 and J usage is TRBJ1-1; the D is unclear. The CDR3 sequence is 12 residues long. V was trimmed by 6 bases and J by 1 base, leaving 6 bases between them. Germline CDR1 and CDR2: MNHEY and SMNVEV (reference sequence). CDR3 sequence: CASRSENTEAFF. DNA of the CDR3: TGTGCCAGCAGAAGTGAGAACACTGAAGCTTTCTTT.

This clonotype was seen ten or more times. This rearrangement joins TRBV27 to TRBJ2-7; 9 bases match TRBD2. This CDR3 has 16 residues. Losses at the gene ends were 0 bases for V and 7 bases for J; bases not matched to a gene: 10. Germline values: CDR1 MNHEY, CDR2 SMNVEV (reference sequence). The CDR3, as DNA: TGTGCCAGCAGTTTATCCGTAGCGGGAGCGTCAAAAGAGCAGTACTTC. Translated, it gives CASSLSVAGASKEQYF.

The V and J genes are TRBV5-1 and TRBJ2-5; 8 bases align to TRBD1. This CDR3 contains 15 residues. V dropped 0 bases and J dropped 3; count of bases not matched to a gene: 4. Germline CDR1 SGHRS, CDR2 YFSETQ. The CDR3 here is CASSLGSTGEETQYF. CDR3 DNA sequence: TGCGCCAGCAGCTTGGGTTCGACAGGGGAAGAGACCCAGTACTTC.

This clonotype showed up many times. The genes are TRBV2 and TRBJ1-5, with a weak D call TRBD1 (5 bases). Germline-derived CDR1 and CDR2 are SNHLY and FYNNEI. The CDR3 loop spans 13 amino acids. Trimming removed 8 bases at V and 7 bases at J, with 15 bases between. The CDR3: CASFGDEGQPQHF. DNA of the CDR3: TGTGCCAGCTTCGGGGACGAGGGACAGCCCCAGCATTTT.

In the case of this clonotype: A far larger clone lies a single base away; this is likely a read error. The rearrangement joins TRBV9 to TRBJ2-1, with 11 bases identical to TRBD2. With 6 bases clipped from V and 6 bases from J, the junction kept 8 bases outside the gene matches. This CDR3 is 15 amino acids long. CDR1 and CDR2 from the germline V gene are SGDLS and YYNGEE. The chain's CDR3 is CASKPTSGSLNEQFF. CDR3 DNA: TGTGCCAGCAAACCAACTAGCGGGAGTCTCAATGAGCAGTTCTTC.